What follows describes a single T cell receptor (beta chain). Its antigen is not known. This specimen belongs to a study of vaccination and CD4 T cells after COVID-19. Treatment specified: roughly 10-day PBMC culture with coronavirus spike peptide pools or control peptides (ViraFEST assay). The unexposed donor's CD4+ T cells were collected before the COVID-19 pandemic (2011-2018). Peptide-pool expansion of antigen-specific T cells preceded TCR sequencing in ViraFEST. The CDR3 is made up of 17 amino acids. Sequenced with the Oncomine TCR Beta short-read assay was DNA taken from cultured CD4+ T cells. Each CDR3 protein is one row after TCRdb ran MiXCR on the PCR reads. The repertoire includes around 6,800 distinct CDR3 sequences, less than 30% of them detected once, and 25% to 35% sits in the top ten.

This sequence was found in a human donor in good health. Sequencing used CD4+ T cells from blood, cultured in vitro. This chain links TRBV21-1 with TRBJ1-2; TRBD1, the table's D call, was not compared with the DNA. TRBV21-1 is classified as a pseudogene. The CDR3 DNA reads TGTGCCACCCTAAATGCGAAACCGGGACAGTGGGGCTATGGCTACACCTTC. This codes for CATLNAKPGQWGYGYTF.